This TCR beta chain was identified in a study of OX40 agonist ivuxolimab in advanced cancers. As for the study in general: Males comprised roughly four fifths of the group, whose mean age was around 62 years (range roughly 20 to 85). Partial responses were achieved by three patients: one hepatocellular carcinoma, two cutaneous melanoma.

Points on this clone: What it binds is not known.

If patients had autoimmune disease history or systemic immunosuppression, they were excluded. The protocol was immunoSEQ multiplex PCR, while the TCRdb copy is restricted to in-frame clones and leaves out a portion. The sample includes some 73,000 clones, almost 90% of them seen just once. Study-wide findings and caveats: CD4+ T cells averaged fewer expanded clones than CD8+ T cells.

Trimming took 3 bases from V and 1 from J; bases not matched to a gene: 2. The CDR3 length is 16 residues. Germline V gives CDR1 SGHVS, CDR2 FNYEAQ. The clonotype was recovered from an adult with an advanced solid tumor such as melanoma, head and neck, liver or kidney cancer. Source: CD4+ or CD8+ T cells sorted from blood, taken in a trial of the OX40 agonist ivuxolimab. The gene calls are TRBV7-6 and TRBJ2-6, with 8 positions matching TRBD2. CDR3 bases: TGTGCCAGCAGCTTCGGGGGGGGATCTGGGGCCAACGTCCTGACTTTC. This gives the protein CASSFGGGSGANVLTF. Based on the CDR3 plus reference TRBV7-6 and TRBJ2-6, the full variable domain is GAGVSQSPRYKVTKRGQDVALRCDPISGHVSLYWYRQALGQGPEFLTYFNYEAQQDKSGLPNDRFSAERPEGSISTLTIQRTEQRDSAMYRCASSFGGGSGANVLTFGAGSRLTVL.